These 3 T cell receptor beta chains were sequenced from one sample in a study of T cells in pancreatic ductal adenocarcinoma. Surgery without prior neoadjuvant therapy was the treatment of the selected pancreatic ductal adenocarcinoma patients. Assay used: immunoSEQ multiplex PCR; TCRdb lists only in-frame clones, some missing. The sample has some 16,000 clones, about 93% seen once. Sequencing was performed on PBMCs. These receptors all stem from a human donor with pancreatic ductal adenocarcinoma.

This clone was picked up a small number of times. V gene TRBV19 combines with J gene TRBJ2-2; no reliable D call. Germline lookup yields CDR1 LNHDA and CDR2 SQIVND (reference sequence). V lost 4 bases, J lost 5 bases, and 14 bases lay in between. There are 15 residues in the CDR3. The CDR3, as DNA: TGTGCCAGTAGTACCGCCCTCGAAGGGACCGGGGAGCTGTTTTTT. It translates to CASSTALEGTGELFF.

J is TRBJ2-1 and V is TRBV11-3; either TRBD1 or TRBD2 may supply D (9 bases each). The CDR3 has 20 residues. V was shortened by 0 bases and J by 0 bases, with 21 bases between the two germline ends. Germline V gene data show CDR1 as SGHNT and CDR2 as YENEEA. The CDR3 is CASSLDPSGTGRGSYNEQFF. Here the CDR3 DNA reads TGTGCCAGCAGCTTAGATCCTAGCGGGACAGGGAGGGGCTCCTACAATGAGCAGTTCTTC.

This clone has a single count. This chain links TRBV10-3 with TRBJ1-6, with 9 bases identical to TRBD1. The CDR3 contains 14 residues. J gave up 10 bases and V 6 bases, and 7 bases lay outside the gene matches. Germline CDR1 ENHRY, CDR2 SYGVKD. CDR3 sequence (DNA): TGTGCCATCAGCGACGGACAGGGGTCGTCACCCCTCCACTTT. As protein: CAISDGQGSSPLHF.